Listed here are 19 T cell receptor beta chains from one sample, sequenced in a study of Ad26.COV2.S vaccination and SARS-CoV-2 variants. Data came from immunoSEQ multiplex PCR; TCRdb stores just in-frame clones and leaves some out. The table has 300,000 to 350,000 clones, roughly 80% seen once. Treatment specified: roughly 18 received Ad26.COV2.S at low or high dose, single or two shots; five or six received placebo; per-sample allocation not given. All samples were drawn on day 63, counting from the first vaccine or placebo injection. Sequencing was performed on peripheral blood, taken in a trial of Ad26.COV2.S vaccine versus placebo. The source of these receptors is a person between 18 and 65 years old who received the Ad26.COV2.S COVID-19 vaccine or a placebo.

The CDR3 protein is CASSQDRQGREKLFF. DNA of the CDR3: TGCGCCAGCAGCCAAGATAGGCAGGGCCGCGAAAAACTGTTTTTT. The chain links TRBV4-1 to TRBJ1-4, with D possibly TRBD1 on 5 matching bases. Germline loops: CDR1 MGHRA, CDR2 YSYEKL. V lost 0 bases to trimming and J lost 8 bases, with 13 bases between them. The length of the CDR3 is 15 residues.

The rearrangement joins TRBV19 to TRBJ2-5; the match to TRBD2 covers 15 bases. The ends lost 7 bases at V and 4 bases at J; junction bases unmatched: 4. The CDR3 loop spans 15 amino acids. Germline V lookup: CDR1 LNHDA, CDR2 SQIVND (reference sequence). The CDR3: CASTGLAGGSETQYF. The CDR3 DNA reads as TGTGCCAGTACGGGACTAGCGGGGGGATCAGAGACCCAGTACTTC. The full variable domain, with the rest looked up from reference TRBV19 and TRBJ2-5, is DGGITQSPKYLFRKEGQNVTLSCEQNLNHDAMYWYRQDPGQGLRLIYYSQIVNDFQKGDIAEGYSVSREKKESFPLTVTSAQKNPTAFYLCASTGLAGGSETQYFGPGTRLLVL.

This clone was recorded a few times. This chain joins TRBV11-1 and TRBJ2-3; 8 bases line up with TRBD1. CDR3 size: 16 residues. V trimming: 3 bases; J trimming: 2 bases; junction bases outside the gene matches: 7. CDR1 and CDR2 from the germline V gene are SGHAT and FQDESV (reference sequence). This chain's CDR3 is CASSFPRGQNTDTQYF. In nucleotides, the CDR3 is TGTGCCAGCAGCTTCCCCAGGGGGCAGAACACAGATACGCAGTATTTT. The complete variable domain, with remaining parts taken from reference TRBV11-1 and TRBJ2-3, reads EAEVAQSPRYKITEKSQAVAFWCDPISGHATLYWYRQILGQGPELLVQFQDESVVDDSQLPKDRFSAERLKGVDSTLKIQPAELGDSAMYLCASSFPRGQNTDTQYFGPGTRLTVL.

The chain has TRBV13 and TRBJ2-1, with D unresolved. This CDR3 is 15 amino acids long. Per germline, CDR1 PRHDT and CDR2 FYEKMQ (reference sequence). Between the trimmed V and J ends, which lost 2 bases and 6 bases, there was a span of 14 bases. The CDR3: CASSLYPARANEQFF. For the CDR3, the DNA is TGTGCCAGCAGCTTATACCCCGCTAGGGCCAATGAGCAGTTCTTC.

The chain employs TRBV11-2 and TRBJ2-6, with D tentatively TRBD1 (6 bases). Trimming removed 1 base at V and 0 bases at J, with 10 bases between. The CDR3 extends over 17 amino acids. CDR1 and CDR2 from the germline V gene are SGHAT and FQNNGV. The DNA for the CDR3 is TGTGCCAGCAGCTTAGTCTCAGGGGCCTCTGGGGCCAACGTCCTGACTTTC. Its protein product is CASSLVSGASGANVLTF.

The chain joins TRBV19 to TRBJ1-2; D perhaps matches TRBD1 (6 bases). The CDR3 totals 15 residues. Looked up from germline, CDR1 is LNHDA and CDR2 is SQIVND (reference sequence). V was clipped by 7 bases and J by 2 bases, with 17 bases between them. CDR3 protein: CASTTPGTRNYGYTF. CDR3 in DNA: TGTGCCAGTACCACCCCCGGGACACGCAACTATGGCTACACCTTC.

A single count supports this clone. The chain recombines TRBV4-2 with TRBJ2-1; no reliable D call. The CDR3 consists of 14 residues. Trimming left V 4 bases short and J 1 base short, with 8 bases between. Germline loops: CDR1 LGHNA, CDR2 YNFKEQ. The CDR3 reads CASSRGGSYNEQFF. CDR3 nucleotide sequence: TGTGCCAGCAGCCGAGGCGGTTCCTACAATGAGCAGTTCTTC.

The chain carries TRBV5-5 and TRBJ2-2, with 10 bases lining up with TRBD2. The V gene's germline CDR1 is SGHKS and CDR2 YYEKEE (reference sequence). The CDR3 contains 14 residues. V was pared by 5 bases and J by 10 bases, with 8 bases of the junction left unmatched. The CDR3 DNA reads TGTGCCAGCAGTTATGGACTAGCGGCCTCGGAGCTGTTTTTT. It yields the protein CASSYGLAASELFF.

This clone is a singleton in its sample. The chain uses TRBV6-1 and TRBJ2-7, with 7 bases that match TRBD1. With 1 base clipped from V and 2 bases from J, the junction kept 2 bases outside the gene matches. Germline CDR1 and CDR2: MNHNS and SASEGT. This CDR3 is 14 amino acids long. The CDR3 nucleotides are TGTGCCAGCAGTGAAGGAGGGGGCCCCTACGAGCAGTACTTC. Amino acid sequence: CASSEGGGPYEQYF.

CDR3 loop: CASRLGLAGTGELFF. The CDR3 coding sequence is TGTGCCAGCAGACTCGGACTAGCGGGGACCGGGGAGCTGTTTTTT. The rearrangement links TRBV27 to TRBJ2-2; 12 bases align to TRBD2. J was trimmed by 5 bases and V by 6 bases; bases with no gene match: 4. This CDR3 comprises 15 residues. The V gene's germline CDR1 is MNHEY and CDR2 SMNVEV (reference sequence).

The chain uses TRBV6-6 and TRBJ1-4, with TRBD1 identical over 12 bases. This CDR3 contains 16 residues. The germline V gene has CDR1 MNHNY and CDR2 SVGAGI (reference sequence). With 7 bases clipped from V and 8 bases from J, the junction kept 11 bases outside the gene matches. This CDR3 is CASTAPGTGGGEKLFF. CDR3 bases: TGTGCCAGCACCGCACCCGGGACAGGGGGCGGGGAAAAACTGTTTTTT.

This clone was detected once. The V gene is TRBV6-5, the J gene TRBJ1-2; 7 bases line up with TRBD1. This CDR3 spans 15 amino acids. In germline, CDR1 is MNHEY, CDR2 SVGAGI. J was trimmed by 0 bases and V by 6 bases; bases with no gene match: 7. DNA of the CDR3: TGTGCCAGCAGAGAGGGGACAGCAACTAACTATGGCTACACCTTC. Its protein product is CASREGTATNYGYTF.

The chain is built from TRBV7-9 and TRBJ1-3; a possible D gene is TRBD1 (6 bases). V was pared by 5 bases and J by 7 bases, with 18 bases between. This CDR3 spans 15 amino acids. The germline gives CDR1 SEHNR, CDR2 FQNEAQ (reference sequence). CDR3 amino acids: CASSGGQGDRNTIYF. DNA of the CDR3: TGTGCCAGCAGCGGCGGCCAGGGAGACAGGAACACCATATATTTT.

The chain combines TRBV19 with TRBJ1-5, with no clear D. The CDR3 runs 15 residues. V was cut by 3 bases and J by 1 base, with 10 bases left in between. The germline V gene has CDR1 LNHDA and CDR2 SQIVND (reference sequence). CDR3 DNA: TGTGCCAGTAGTATCTTCGGTAGAAGCAATCAGCCCCAGCATTTT. Protein product: CASSIFGRSNQPQHF.

The chain is built from TRBV27 and TRBJ2-2; D is unresolved. The CDR3 runs 15 residues. Trimming took off 6 bases at V and 8 bases at J, with 19 bases between the two ends. CDR1 and CDR2 (germline): MNHEY, SMNVEV (reference sequence). For the CDR3, the DNA is TGTGCCAGCAGCCGGAACGGGCCAGCCCCGGGGGAGCTGTTTTTT. It encodes CASSRNGPAPGELFF.

Turning to this clone: At one of its ends the junction is not consistent with the germline gene, which may arise from a read error. This chain joins TRBV6-5 and TRBJ2-7, with 8 bases that match TRBD1. There are 14 residues in the CDR3. Per germline, CDR1 MNHEY and CDR2 SVGAGI. This chain's CDR3 is CASSYGQGSFEQYF. CDR3 bases: TGTGCCAGCAGTTACGGACAGGGATCCTTCGAGCAGTACTTC.

The V and J genes are TRBV7-2 and TRBJ1-5; the D gene is possibly TRBD1 (5 bases). This CDR3 is 14 amino acids long. CDR1 and CDR2 (germline): SGHTA, FQGNSA. Between the trimmed V and J ends, which lost 5 bases and 7 bases, there was a span of 15 bases. This CDR3 reads CASSRDGSEQPQHF. CDR3 nucleotide sequence: TGTGCCAGCAGCCGGGACGGTAGTGAGCAGCCCCAGCATTTT.

This clone has a single count. V and J are TRBV6-5 and TRBJ2-3; 7 positions agree with TRBD2. This CDR3 spans 16 amino acids. Losses at the gene ends were 2 bases for V and 1 base for J; bases not matched to a gene: 6. The germline gives CDR1 MNHEY, CDR2 SVGAGI. CDR3 in amino acids: CASSYRASGGTDTQYF. The CDR3 DNA reads TGTGCCAGCAGTTACCGCGCCAGCGGGGGCACAGATACGCAGTATTTT.

The rearrangement links TRBV28 to TRBJ2-2, with a possible D match to TRBD2 (6 bases). The germline gives CDR1 MDHEN, CDR2 SYDVKM. This CDR3 comprises 14 residues. V was shortened by 8 bases and J by 7 bases, with 17 bases between the two germline ends. CDR3 residues: CASGLGGPVGELFF. The CDR3 DNA reads TGTGCCAGCGGGCTCGGGGGTCCAGTCGGGGAGCTGTTTTTT.